The 25 T cell receptor beta chains presented below share a single source sample, sequenced in a study of CD4+ T cells in melanoma. Sequenced by immunoSEQ multiplex PCR; TCRdb stores in-frame clones only, minus some. The sample has about 13,000 clones, 60% to 85% seen once. The sample comprised cells from a culture (not recorded whether cultured in vitro). The receptors stem from a human donor with melanoma.

The chain couples TRBV10-2 to TRBJ2-7; tentative D call: TRBD1 (6 bases). Germline-derived CDR1 and CDR2 are WSHSY and SAAADI. V lost 0 bases to trimming and J lost 0 bases, with 9 bases between them. The CDR3 length is 15 residues. The CDR3 loop reads CASSESRTASYEQYF. DNA for the CDR3: TGCGCCAGCAGTGAGTCTCGGACAGCCTCCTACGAGCAGTACTTC.

The chain employs TRBV6-1 and TRBJ2-2; D may be TRBD1 (6 bases). CDR1 MNHNS and CDR2 SASEGT come from the germline V gene. Trimming left V 4 bases short and J 3 bases short, with 12 bases between. The CDR3 length is 15 residues. Here the CDR3 reads CASSVRTADTGELFF. CDR3 sequence (DNA): TGTGCCAGCAGTGTCCGGACAGCTGACACCGGGGAGCTGTTTTTT.

The rearrangement joins TRBV18 to TRBJ2-2; no clear D gene. This CDR3 region has 15 residues. V lost 2 bases to trimming and J lost 1 base, with 8 bases between them. Germline lookup yields CDR1 KGHSH and CDR2 LQKENI. The CDR3: CASSPGQENTGELFF. The CDR3, as DNA: TGTGCCAGCTCACCAGGTCAGGAGAACACCGGGGAGCTGTTTTTT.

This clone was counted a single time. This rearrangement joins TRBV30 to TRBJ1-5; D uncertain. Trimming stripped 5 bases from V and 0 bases from J, with 20 bases between. Germline assignment: CDR1 GTSNPN and CDR2 SVGIG (reference sequence). This CDR3 is 17 amino acids long. The DNA for the CDR3 is TGTGCCTGGGGAGACTCCGTCTCCAAAGGTAGCAATCAGCCCCAGCATTTT. Protein: CAWGDSVSKGSNQPQHF.

V is TRBV27 and J is TRBJ1-3, with D possibly TRBD1 on 6 matching bases. V was cut by 2 bases and J by 3 bases, with 14 bases left in between. CDR3 length: 16 residues. Per the germline V gene, CDR1 is MNHEY and CDR2 is SMNVEV (reference sequence). The chain's CDR3 is CASSLMGGGSGNTIYF. Written as DNA, the CDR3 is TGTGCCAGCAGTTTAATGGGGGGCGGAAGTGGAAACACCATATATTTT.

This rearrangement joins TRBV19 to TRBJ2-3; D tentatively reads TRBD1 or TRBD2 (5 bases each). Trimming removed 6 bases from V and 3 bases from J, with 16 bases in between. Germline lookup yields CDR1 LNHDA and CDR2 SQIVND (reference sequence). The CDR3 totals 15 residues. CDR3 in DNA: TGTGCCAGTAGCCTTACAGGAGGCGGGACAGATACGCAGTATTTT. This encodes CASSLTGGGTDTQYF.

In this sample, this clone turned up once. The chain has TRBV10-3 and TRBJ1-2, with a weak D call TRBD1 (5 bases). Trimming stripped 11 bases from V and 4 bases from J, with 17 bases between. Germline CDR1 ENHRY, CDR2 SYGVKD. The CDR3 runs to 13 residues. The CDR3 DNA reads as TGTGCCTCCCGGCCCAGGGTCACCTATGGCTACACCTTC. It codes for CASRPRVTYGYTF.

The V call is TRBV5-4, the J call TRBJ1-6; D ambiguous. The CDR3 is 14 residues long. Germline loops: CDR1 SGHNT, CDR2 YYREEE (reference sequence). V lost 5 bases and J lost 10, with 16 bases in between. The DNA for the CDR3 is TGTGCCAGCAGTGGAGGGAGTCAAGGGTCACCCCTCCACTTT. It translates to CASSGGSQGSPLHF.

This chain connects TRBV5-1 to TRBJ2-5; D gene ambiguous. There are 16 residues in the CDR3. Germline V gene sequence: CDR1 SGHRS, CDR2 YFSETQ. V lost 4 bases to trimming and J lost 5 bases, with 21 bases between them. The CDR3 region is CASSMSGPQLWETQYF. CDR3 bases: TGCGCCAGCAGCATGTCTGGTCCCCAGCTGTGGGAGACCCAGTACTTC.

The chain is built from TRBV15 and TRBJ1-2; possibly TRBD1 for D (6 bases). V was clipped by 1 base and J by 4 bases, with 10 bases between them. Germline V gene data show CDR1 as LNHNV and CDR2 as YYDKDF (reference sequence). The CDR3 contains 14 residues. The CDR3 DNA reads as TGTGCCACCAGCAGAGGGGGGCAGCTCTATGGCTACACCTTC. The encoded protein is CATSRGGQLYGYTF.

The gene calls are TRBV5-8 and TRBJ2-5; D gene uncertain. The CDR3 has 11 amino acids. Germline CDR1 and CDR2: SGHTS and YDEGEE. The V gene lost 4 bases and the J gene lost 12 bases, with 13 bases spanning the gap. The CDR3 here is CASSRTEYEYF. DNA for the CDR3: TGTGCCAGCAGCCGGACGGAGTATGAGTACTTC.

This clone was picked up a small number of times. The rearrangement links TRBV7-2 to TRBJ1-2; 7 bases are a match to TRBD1. CDR3 length: 13 amino acids. CDR1 is SGHTA and CDR2 is FQGNSA in the germline V gene. J was trimmed by 2 bases and V by 5 bases; bases with no gene match: 2. The CDR3 DNA reads TGTGCCAGCAGCCCACAGGGGAACTATGGCTACACCTTC. Translated: CASSPQGNYGYTF. The full variable domain, in which reference TRBV7-2 and TRBJ1-2 provide the parts outside the CDR3, is GAGVSQSPSNKVTEKGKDVELRCDPISGHTALYWYRQSLGQGLEFLIYFQGNSAPDKSGLPSDRFSAERTGGSVSTLTIQRTQQEDSAVYLCASSPQGNYGYTFGSGTRLTVV.

The gene calls are TRBV5-1 and TRBJ1-1, with 8 bases identical to TRBD1. With V trimmed by 4 bases and J by 5 bases, 10 bases remained unmatched. CDR1 is SGHRS and CDR2 is YFSETQ in the germline V gene. This CDR3 comprises 15 residues. DNA for the CDR3: TGCGCCAGCAGCCTAGAACAGGGGGTGGTAACTGAAGCTTTCTTT. This encodes CASSLEQGVVTEAFF. The whole variable domain, filled in from reference TRBV5-1 and TRBJ1-1, reads KAGVTQTPRYLIKTRGQQVTLSCSPISGHRSVSWYQQTPGQGLQFLFEYFSETQRNKGNFPGRFSGRQFSNSRSEMNVSTLELGDSALYLCASSLEQGVVTEAFFGQGTRLTVV.

The CDR3 sequence is CSVEKTGEVGYTF. CDR3 nucleotide sequence: TGCAGCGTTGAAAAAACGGGAGAGGTTGGCTACACCTTC. V gene TRBV29-1 combines with J gene TRBJ1-2; D unclear. This CDR3 has 13 amino acids. V was cut by 2 bases and J by 7 bases, with 14 bases left in between. CDR1 is SQVTM and CDR2 is ANQGSEA in the germline V gene.

V is TRBV2 and J is TRBJ2-3, with a possible D match to TRBD2 (6 bases). The CDR3 is made up of 12 amino acids. V lost 3 bases, J lost 9 bases, and 10 bases lay in between. Germline assignment: CDR1 SNHLY and CDR2 FYNNEI. In DNA, the CDR3 is TGTGCCAGCAGTGATTTCGGGGGAACGCAGTATTTT. Translating gives CASSDFGGTQYF.

The chain recombines TRBV10-3 with TRBJ1-2, with D maybe TRBD1 (5 bases). V gave up 8 bases and J gave up 2 bases, with 9 bases separating them. The CDR3 loop spans 12 amino acids. Per the germline V gene, CDR1 is ENHRY and CDR2 is SYGVKD. CDR3 nucleotides: TGTGCCATCGCGGAGGGGAACTATGGCTACACCTTC. Encoded protein: CAIAEGNYGYTF.

This clone came up once. V and J are TRBV27 and TRBJ2-5; 7 bases match TRBD1. The V gene end was trimmed by 6 bases and the J gene end by 2 bases; junction bases not matched to a gene: 6. The CDR3 has 14 amino acids. The germline gives CDR1 MNHEY, CDR2 SMNVEV (reference sequence). The CDR3 nucleotides are TGTGCCAGCAGCTTTCAGGGGGTTCAAGAGACCCAGTACTTC. Its translation is CASSFQGVQETQYF.

The V gene is TRBV2, the J gene TRBJ1-6; D perhaps matches TRBD1 (5 bases). Germline V gives CDR1 SNHLY, CDR2 FYNNEI. The V end was cut by 4 bases, the J end by 10 bases, with 11 bases between. The CDR3 has 13 residues. The CDR3 DNA sequence: TGTGCCAGCAGTGGAGGGACGGGGTCACCCCTCCACTTT. It yields the protein CASSGGTGSPLHF.

V and J are TRBV29-1 and TRBJ2-1; D might be TRBD1 or TRBD2, each matching 5 bases. Germline loops: CDR1 SQVTM, CDR2 ANQGSEA. The CDR3 spans 14 residues. Trimming took 4 bases from V and 0 from J, leaving 10 bases between them. The CDR3 region has the DNA TGCAGCGTTGTAAGGGGACCCTCCTACAATGAGCAGTTCTTC. Translated, it gives CSVVRGPSYNEQFF.

This clone showed up just once. This chain uses TRBV29-1 with TRBJ1-1; 8 bases are a match to TRBD1. The germline V gene encodes CDR1 SQVTM and CDR2 ANQGSEA. Losses at the gene ends were 6 bases for V and 9 bases for J; bases not matched to a gene: 3. The CDR3 consists of 10 residues. The CDR3 coding sequence is TGCAGCGTGACAGGGGCCCAAGCTTTCTTT. This translates into CSVTGAQAFF.

This clone was counted once. The chain uses TRBV5-8 and TRBJ2-7, with D perhaps matching TRBD2 (6 bases). V was pared by 3 bases and J by 7 bases, with 14 bases between. Germline assignment: CDR1 SGHTS and CDR2 YDEGEE. The CDR3 covers 13 residues. CDR3 nucleotides: TGTGCCAGCAGCTACGGGTGGGGGGAAGAGCAGTACTTC. Its translation: CASSYGWGEEQYF.

This rearrangement joins TRBV2 to TRBJ2-1; 8 nucleotides match TRBD2. The CDR3 covers 15 residues. The germline V gene encodes CDR1 SNHLY and CDR2 FYNNEI. Unmatched junction bases numbered 7, after V lost 4 bases and J lost 5 bases. This chain's CDR3 is CASSAGGPGDNEQFF. The DNA of the CDR3 is TGTGCCAGCAGTGCGGGGGGGCCTGGGGACAATGAGCAGTTCTTC.

V gene TRBV7-9 combines with J gene TRBJ1-2, with no clear D. CDR3 length: 19 residues. Germline V CDR1 and CDR2: SEHNR, FQNEAQ (reference sequence). The germline V and J ends were trimmed by 3 bases and 0 bases, with 23 bases remaining between them. Here the CDR3 reads CASSLARKGRERANYGYTF. The DNA of the CDR3 is TGTGCCAGCAGCTTGGCTCGGAAAGGGAGGGAACGAGCTAACTATGGCTACACCTTC.

This chain joins TRBV7-9 and TRBJ2-3; 8 bases are shared with TRBD2. Germline V lookup: CDR1 SEHNR, CDR2 FQNEAQ (reference sequence). The J segment lost 0 bases and the V segment lost 11 bases, leaving 4 bases of the junction unmatched. The CDR3 runs 13 residues. For the CDR3, the DNA is TGTGCCGCGGGGGGAACAAGCACAGATACGCAGTATTTT. Its translation is CAAGGTSTDTQYF. Complete variable domain (other parts from reference TRBV7-9 and TRBJ2-3): DTGVSQNPRHKITKRGQNVTFRCDPISEHNRLYWYRQTLGQGPEFLTYFQNEAQLEKSRLLSDRFSAERPKGSFSTLEIQRTEQGDSAMYLCAAGGTSTDTQYFGPGTRLTVL.

J is TRBJ2-5 and V is TRBV5-1, with D tentatively TRBD2 (6 bases). Trimming cost V 5 bases and J 5 bases, with 16 bases left between them. This CDR3 has 14 residues. The germline V gene encodes CDR1 SGHRS and CDR2 YFSETQ. CDR3 region: CASREGPAGETQYF. The CDR3 nucleotides are TGCGCCAGCAGGGAGGGGCCCGCTGGGGAGACCCAGTACTTC.